The clone carrying this TCR beta chain was counted ten times or more. The junction does not match germline at one end; this may be a read error. The TCR beta CDR3 regions underwent amplification from RNA transcripts. Following a first-round RT-PCR that used HTBI primers, a second-round multiplex PCR was carried out. TCRdb analysed the multiplex PCR reads with MiXCR anew, one entry per CDR3 protein. The profile shows 600,000 to 700,000 distinct CDR3 sequences, roughly 39% of them singletons. The data originate from a study of Graves' ophthalmopathy and Graves' hyperthyroidism. The CDR3 spans 15 residues. Germline V gene lookup returns CDR1 ENHRY and CDR2 SYGVKD. Ophthalmopathy-affected donors exhibited moderate-to-severe activity, CAS ≥3, NOSPECS ≥4, and duration under 3 months. Patients were left out if they had other autoimmune diseases, uncontrolled infections, pregnancy or lactation.

The receptor comes from an adult man with Graves' ophthalmopathy. The V and J genes are TRBV10-3 and TRBJ2-2; 9 bases match TRBD1. Material: peripheral blood. CDR3 region: CAISPGTGNSGELFF. CDR3 DNA sequence: TGTGCCATCAGCCCAGGGACAGGGAACTCCGGGGAGCTGTTTTTT.